A selection of T cell receptor beta chains follows, all from one sample in a study of metastatic and nonmetastatic thyroid tumors. TCRdb reanalyzed the PCR reads via MiXCR. The sample contains tens of thousands of clones, almost 30% of which appear only once. Sequences were obtained from blood. The source is a female donor with papillary thyroid cancer or a benign thyroid nodule (not recorded which). Some clones in this sample may be carry-over from other donors' samples. Each CDR3 is given with its conserved first and last residue. D genes are given only for firm matches. The size entry is marked missing in some rows and otherwise reads once, few, many or a size class.

d_call	v_call	j_call	clone_size	cdr3_nt	cdr3_aa
TRBD2	TRBV6-5	TRBJ2-1	-	TGTGCCAGCAGTTACTCGGGGAGCGGGAGGCCTAATGAGCAGTTCTTC	CASSYSGSGRPNEQFF
-	TRBV20-1	TRBJ2-7	-	TGCAGTGCTAGAGTTCGGGATTACGAGCAGTACTTC	CSARVRDYEQYF
TRBD2	TRBV11-2	TRBJ2-1	-	TGTGCCAGCAGCTTAGATATGGTAGCGGGAAAGCAGTTCTTC	CASSLDMVAGKQFF
TRBD2	TRBV27	TRBJ2-7	-	TGTGCCAGCAGTTTATCCGGGGGACTAGTCCGCGAGCAGTACTTC	CASSLSGGLVREQYF
-	TRBV7-2	TRBJ1-1	many	TGTGCCAGCAGCTTAGGAATTGGACAGCCGAACACTGAAGCTTTCTTT	CASSLGIGQPNTEAFF
-	TRBV30	TRBJ1-3	once	TGTGCCTGGAGTGTAAGGGCTGGCTCTGGAAACACCATATATTTT	CAWSVRAGSGNTIYF
-	TRBV12-3/TRBV12-4	TRBJ2-3	many	TGTGCCAGCAGTCCTCAGGGGGGGTACACAGATACGCAGTATTTT	CASSPQGGYTDTQYF
TRBD2	TRBV2	TRBJ2-7	few	TGTGCCAGCAGCGAGGGTGTGCTAGCGGTCTACGAGCAGTACTTC	CASSEGVLAVYEQYF
-	TRBV6-1	TRBJ2-1	-	TGTGCCAGCACCGTAGGACACAGCTCCTACAATGAGCAGTTCTTC	CASTVGHSSYNEQFF
TRBD1	TRBV30	TRBJ2-7	-	TGTGCTGTGGGACAGGGTTACGAGCAGTACTTC	CAVGQGYEQYF
TRBD2	TRBV28	TRBJ2-7	few	TGTGCCAGCAGTTTTTTAGGGACTAGCGGGACCACCTCGATTGAGCAGTACTTC	CASSFLGTSGTTSIEQYF
-	TRBV6-1	TRBJ1-2	-	TGTGCCAGCAGTGCCAGACCCTTAGGCTGGGGGTTTGATGGCTACACCTTC	CASSARPLGWGFDGYTF